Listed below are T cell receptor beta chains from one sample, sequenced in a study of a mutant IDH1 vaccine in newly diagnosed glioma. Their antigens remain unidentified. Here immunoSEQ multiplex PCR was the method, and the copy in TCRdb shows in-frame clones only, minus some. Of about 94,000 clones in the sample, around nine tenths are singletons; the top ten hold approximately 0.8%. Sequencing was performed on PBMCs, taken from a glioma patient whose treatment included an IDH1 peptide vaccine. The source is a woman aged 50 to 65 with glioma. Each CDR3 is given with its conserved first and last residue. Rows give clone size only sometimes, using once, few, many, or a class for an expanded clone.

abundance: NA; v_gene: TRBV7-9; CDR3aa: CASSPRQGNSPLHF
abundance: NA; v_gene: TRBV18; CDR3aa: CASSPLEAVIQSYNEQFF
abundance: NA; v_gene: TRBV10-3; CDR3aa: CAISESGARGYTF
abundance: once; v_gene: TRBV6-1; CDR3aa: CASSARTGYGYTF
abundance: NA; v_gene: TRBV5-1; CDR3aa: CASSLASNEQFF
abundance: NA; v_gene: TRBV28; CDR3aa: CASSLIDRNRGITGANVLTF
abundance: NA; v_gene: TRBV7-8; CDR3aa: CASSLARNTGELFF
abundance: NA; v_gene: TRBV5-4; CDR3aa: CASSLKGVAVTEAFF
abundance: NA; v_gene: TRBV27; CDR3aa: CASTSDRGNSPLHF
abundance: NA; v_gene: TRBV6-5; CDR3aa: CASSPNGADTQYF
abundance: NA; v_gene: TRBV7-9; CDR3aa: CASSRGGASSNTEAFF
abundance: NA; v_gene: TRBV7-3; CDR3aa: CASSKLGSGGELFF
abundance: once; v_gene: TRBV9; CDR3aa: CASSPRGPFTDTQYF
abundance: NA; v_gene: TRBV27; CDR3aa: CASRVDRVNTGELFF
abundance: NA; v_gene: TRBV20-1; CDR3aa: CSAGRSGGYTF
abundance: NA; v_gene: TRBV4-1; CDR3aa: CASSQGQGPSGANVLTF
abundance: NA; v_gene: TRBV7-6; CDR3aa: CASSPVLGVGWQDTQYF
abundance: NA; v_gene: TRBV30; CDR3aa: CAWTRVDRSPLHF
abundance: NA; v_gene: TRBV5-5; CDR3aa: CASSLDHPDTNEKLFF
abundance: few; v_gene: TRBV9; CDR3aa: CASSSGGPDNQPQHF
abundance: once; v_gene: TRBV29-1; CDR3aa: CSVARATGQPQHF
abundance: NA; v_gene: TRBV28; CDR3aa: CASSLRLNEKLFF
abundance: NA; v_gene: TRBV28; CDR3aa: CASSADRGGGEKLFF
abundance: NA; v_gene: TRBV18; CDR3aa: CASTTDGTNEKLFF
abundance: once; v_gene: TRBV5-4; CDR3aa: CASSLAVKDKSGYTF
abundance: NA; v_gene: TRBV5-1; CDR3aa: CASSFQGQGGTGELFF
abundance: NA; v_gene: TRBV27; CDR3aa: CASSSPGGRSDTQYF
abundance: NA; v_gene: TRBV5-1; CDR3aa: CASSYGTGTDTQYF